This TCR beta chain was documented in a study of blood T cell repertoires in COVID-19. Study as a whole: COVID-19 samples, acute and convalescent, were from the United States, Italy and Spain. Sample material is recorded as cDNA or gDNA derived from T cells, B-cell-depleted T cells, or PBMCs.

Study members were between 18 and 89 years old and lived in roughly 24 US regions. Each recovered donor of Cohort 3 presented with two negative PCRs, clearance, or symptom resolution. CDR3 length equals 17 residues. Trimming removed 1 base at V and 0 bases at J, with 12 bases between. CDR1 and CDR2 (germline): LGHNA, YNFKEQ. Measured with immunoSEQ multiplex PCR; TCRdb has only the in-frame clones, and not every one. The data contain 250,000 to 400,000 clones, around 90% of them seen just once; the ten biggest clones take up 2% to 3%. Specimen: PBMCs or T cells enriched from blood (not recorded which). The TCR comes from a man between 60 and 75 years old who had recovered from COVID-19. The gene calls are TRBV4-2 and TRBJ2-2; D is possibly TRBD2 (5 bases). The CDR3 nucleotides read TGTGCCAGCAGCCAAGGGGTCGGGGAACCGAACACCGGGGAGCTGTTTTTT. Translating gives CASSQGVGEPNTGELFF.